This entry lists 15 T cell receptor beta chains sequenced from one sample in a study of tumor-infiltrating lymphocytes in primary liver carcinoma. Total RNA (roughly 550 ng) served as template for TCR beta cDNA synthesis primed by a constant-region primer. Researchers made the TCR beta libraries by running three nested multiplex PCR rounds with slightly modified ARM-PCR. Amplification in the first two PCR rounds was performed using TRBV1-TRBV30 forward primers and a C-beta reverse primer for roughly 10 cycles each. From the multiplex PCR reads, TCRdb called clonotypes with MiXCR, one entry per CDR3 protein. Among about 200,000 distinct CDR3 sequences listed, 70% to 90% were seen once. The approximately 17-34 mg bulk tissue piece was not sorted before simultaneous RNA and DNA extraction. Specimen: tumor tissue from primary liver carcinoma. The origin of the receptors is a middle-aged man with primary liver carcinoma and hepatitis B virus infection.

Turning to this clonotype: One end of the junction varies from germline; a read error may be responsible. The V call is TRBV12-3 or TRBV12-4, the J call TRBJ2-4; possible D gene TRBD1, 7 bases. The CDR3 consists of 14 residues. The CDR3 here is CAGTEGATRNIRYF. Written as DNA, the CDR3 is TGTGCCGGTACGGAGGGGGCAACCCGGAACATTCGGTACTTC.

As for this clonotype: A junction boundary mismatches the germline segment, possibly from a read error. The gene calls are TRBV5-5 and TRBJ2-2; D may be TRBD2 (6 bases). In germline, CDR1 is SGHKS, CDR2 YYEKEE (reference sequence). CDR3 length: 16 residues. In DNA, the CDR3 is TGTGTCAGCAGCCCCTCCCCGGGGGTGAATACCGGGGAGCTGTTTTTT. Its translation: CVSSPSPGVNTGELFF.

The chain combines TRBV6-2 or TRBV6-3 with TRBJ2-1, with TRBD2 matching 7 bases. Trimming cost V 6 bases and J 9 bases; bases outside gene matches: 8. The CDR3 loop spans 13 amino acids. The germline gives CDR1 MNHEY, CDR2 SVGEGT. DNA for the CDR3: TGTGCCAGCAGCCGGCTAGCGGCTATTGAGCAGTTCTTC. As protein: CASSRLAAIEQFF.

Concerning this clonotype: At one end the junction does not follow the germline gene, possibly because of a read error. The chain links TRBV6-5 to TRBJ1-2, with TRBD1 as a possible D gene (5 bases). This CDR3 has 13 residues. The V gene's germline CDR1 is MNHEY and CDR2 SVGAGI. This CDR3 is CASKVGANYGYTF. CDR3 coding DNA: TGTGCCAGTAAGGTCGGGGCCAACTATGGCTACACATTC.

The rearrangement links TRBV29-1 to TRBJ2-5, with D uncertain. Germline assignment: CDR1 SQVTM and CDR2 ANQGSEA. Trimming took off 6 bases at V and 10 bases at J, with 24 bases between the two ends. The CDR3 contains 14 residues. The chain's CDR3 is CSVYLIAGRKIQYF. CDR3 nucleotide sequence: TGCAGCGTCTACTTAATAGCAGGACGTAAGATCCAGTACTTC.

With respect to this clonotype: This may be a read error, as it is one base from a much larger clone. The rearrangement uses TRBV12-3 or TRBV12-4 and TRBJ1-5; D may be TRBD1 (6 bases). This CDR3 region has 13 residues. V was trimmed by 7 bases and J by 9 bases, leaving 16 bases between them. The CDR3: CASNFQGQRPQHF. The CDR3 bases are TGTGCCAGCAATTTTCAGGGGCAGCGGCCCCAGCATTTT.

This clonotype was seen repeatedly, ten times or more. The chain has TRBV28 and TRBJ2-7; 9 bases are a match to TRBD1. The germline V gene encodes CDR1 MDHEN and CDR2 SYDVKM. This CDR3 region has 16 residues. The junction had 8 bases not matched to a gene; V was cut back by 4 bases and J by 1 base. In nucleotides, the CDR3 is TGTGCCAGCAGTTCAACCGGGACAGGGATGTCCTACGAGCAGTACTTC. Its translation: CASSSTGTGMSYEQYF.

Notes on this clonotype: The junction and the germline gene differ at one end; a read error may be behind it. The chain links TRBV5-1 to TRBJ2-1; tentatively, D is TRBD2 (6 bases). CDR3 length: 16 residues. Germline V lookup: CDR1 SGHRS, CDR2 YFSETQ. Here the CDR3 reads CASSLGRDSGYNGQFF. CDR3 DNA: TGCGCCAGCAGCTTGGGCCGGGACTCAGGCTACAATGGGCAGTTCTTC.

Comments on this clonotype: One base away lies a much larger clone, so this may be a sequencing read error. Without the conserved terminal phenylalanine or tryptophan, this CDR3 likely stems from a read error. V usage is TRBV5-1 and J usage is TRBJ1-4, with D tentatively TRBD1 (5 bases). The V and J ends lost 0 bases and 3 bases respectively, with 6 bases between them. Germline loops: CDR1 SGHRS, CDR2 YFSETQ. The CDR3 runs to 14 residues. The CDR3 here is CASSLGQPNEKLFL. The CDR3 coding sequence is TGCGCCAGCAGCTTGGGACAGCCTAATGAAAAACTGTTTTTA.

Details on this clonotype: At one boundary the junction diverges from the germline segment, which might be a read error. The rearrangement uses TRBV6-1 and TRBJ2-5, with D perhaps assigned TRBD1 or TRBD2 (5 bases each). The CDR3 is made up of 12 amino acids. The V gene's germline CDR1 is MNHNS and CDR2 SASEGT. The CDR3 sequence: CASNEDGQRDYF. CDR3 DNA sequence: TGTGCCAGCAATGAAGATGGACAACGGGACTACTTC.

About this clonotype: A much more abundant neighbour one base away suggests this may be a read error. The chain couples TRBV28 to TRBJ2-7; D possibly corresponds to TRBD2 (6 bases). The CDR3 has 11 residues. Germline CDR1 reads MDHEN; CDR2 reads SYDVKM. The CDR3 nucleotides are TGTGCCATCAGTGGGAGGTGGGAGCAGTACTTC. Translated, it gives CAISGRWEQYF.

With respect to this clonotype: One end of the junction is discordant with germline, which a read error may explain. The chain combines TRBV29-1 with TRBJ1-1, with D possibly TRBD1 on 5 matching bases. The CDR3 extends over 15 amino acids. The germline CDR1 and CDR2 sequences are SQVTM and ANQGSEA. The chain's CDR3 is CSVGAGWGMNIEAFF. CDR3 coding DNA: TGCAGTGTTGGGGCGGGGTGGGGTATGAACATTGAAGCTTTCTTT.

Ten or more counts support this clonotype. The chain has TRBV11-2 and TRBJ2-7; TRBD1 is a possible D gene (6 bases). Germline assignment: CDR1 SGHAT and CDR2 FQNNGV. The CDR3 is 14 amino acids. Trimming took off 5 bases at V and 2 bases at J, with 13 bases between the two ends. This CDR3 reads CASSPSGQPYEQYF. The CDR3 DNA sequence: TGTGCCAGCAGCCCCTCCGGACAGCCCTACGAGCAGTACTTC.

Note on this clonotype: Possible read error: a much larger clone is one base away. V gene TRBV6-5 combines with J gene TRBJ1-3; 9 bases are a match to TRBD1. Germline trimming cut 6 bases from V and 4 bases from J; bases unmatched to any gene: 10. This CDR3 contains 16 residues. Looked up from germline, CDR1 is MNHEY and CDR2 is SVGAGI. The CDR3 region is CASSFGQGTVGNTIYF. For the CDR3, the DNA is TGTGCCAGCAGCTTCGGACAGGGGACTGTGGGAAACACCATATATTTT.

The CDR3 DNA sequence: TGTGCCAGCAGTCATGACACCTACGAGCAGTACTTC. This translates into CASSHDTYEQYF. The rearrangement joins TRBV28 to TRBJ2-7, with D hard to call. Germline CDR1 reads MDHEN; CDR2 reads SYDVKM. This CDR3 is 12 amino acids long. Trimming took 5 bases from V and 2 from J, leaving 7 bases between them.